These T cell receptor beta chains were read from a single sample in a study of T cells expressing NK-cell markers. TCRdb reprocessed the 5' RACE reads, keeping one entry per CDR3 protein, no DNA. This table lists tens of thousands of distinct CDR3 sequences. The sequenced sample was blood T cells: a sorted CD56 or NKG2C T cell subset, CD4+ or CD8+ T cells, or bulk PBMC T cells (not recorded which). The receptors originated from a woman between 18 and 70 years old in good health. CDR3s include the opening cysteine and the closing phenylalanine or tryptophan. The listing skips clone size in some rows; elsewhere it reads once, few, many or a size class.

CSARDRVVNYEQFF,TRBV20-1,TRBJ2-1,NA
CATGENRGLSECPIKAFF,TRBV24-1,TRBJ1-1,NA
CASSLAFQETQYF,TRBV7-6,TRBJ2-5,NA
CASSRTSGGETQYF,TRBV6-1,TRBJ2-5,NA
CASSSTVNTGELFF,TRBV12-3/TRBV12-4,TRBJ2-2,NA
CASSPRDGNYEQYF,TRBV7-9,TRBJ2-7,medium-sized
CASSRWGGGGDTQYF,TRBV7-9,TRBJ2-3,NA
CASSLVGQGYEQYF,TRBV5-1,TRBJ2-7,NA
CASSKGDPSYEQYF,TRBV6-1,TRBJ2-7,NA
CASSLGVRLAQETQYF,TRBV7-3,TRBJ2-5,NA
CASAIYRAGELFF,TRBV2,TRBJ2-2,NA
CSAPTILAGETYNEQFF,TRBV20-1,TRBJ2-1,NA
CATSGGVASSYEQYF,TRBV15,TRBJ2-7,NA
CSARFEGDTGELFF,TRBV20-1,TRBJ2-2,NA
CASSPTAGQATQYF,TRBV6-1,TRBJ2-5,NA
CASSLKYPDTEAFF,TRBV12-3/TRBV12-4,TRBJ1-1,NA
CASSYSDSYEQYF,TRBV6-6,TRBJ2-7,NA
CASSHGQENTEAFF,TRBV7-6,TRBJ1-1,NA
CASSFSWGDQPQHF,TRBV12-3/TRBV12-4,TRBJ1-5,NA
CASSLSTGLRTEAFF,TRBV27,TRBJ1-1,NA
CASSQDRGSHHPLSIEAFF,TRBV3-1,TRBJ1-1,NA
CASRRQSLAKNIQYF,TRBV28,TRBJ2-4,NA
CASSYSSGLAGATDTQYF,TRBV6-5,TRBJ2-3,NA
CASSPETGGTDYEQYF,TRBV5-1,TRBJ2-7,NA
CATSGGTGSSYNEQFF,TRBV24-1,TRBJ2-1,NA
CASSYGQRTDTQYF,TRBV6-5,TRBJ2-3,NA
CASSLHSYEQYF,TRBV13,TRBJ2-7,NA
CASSVAPGLAGGPYEQYF,TRBV9,TRBJ2-7,NA
CASNRAWGVNTEAFF,TRBV4-1,TRBJ1-1,NA
CASSVAGGIQETQYF,TRBV9,TRBJ2-5,NA
CASSSGTSHETQYF,TRBV6-2/TRBV6-3,TRBJ2-5,NA
CASNERGRVYEQYF,TRBV6-1,TRBJ2-7,NA
CSVYLGTAYGYTF,TRBV29-1,TRBJ1-2,NA
CASRPLLGLAGYNEQFF,TRBV5-6,TRBJ2-1,NA
CASSLIPGATYGYTF,TRBV27,TRBJ1-2,NA
CASSLAGPTEHF,TRBV7-2,TRBJ2-7,NA
CASSLGGLQPQHF,TRBV5-6,TRBJ1-5,NA
CASSLSLAGATGRSQETQYF,TRBV7-9,TRBJ2-5,NA
CASSQGGGANEQFF,TRBV14,TRBJ2-1,NA
CASSYTAGGNYNEQFF,TRBV13,TRBJ2-1,NA
CASSPPRLDTGELFF,TRBV11-1,TRBJ2-2,NA
CASRGHVEAFF,TRBV6-1,TRBJ1-1,NA
CASRPRLGNTGELFF,TRBV4-1,TRBJ2-2,NA
CASSLAGFYLNEQFF,TRBV7-8,TRBJ2-1,NA
CSVDGLAPLLYEQYF,TRBV29-1,TRBJ2-7,NA
CASSLTGMGNTEAFF,TRBV4-1,TRBJ1-1,NA
CASSLALAGTGANVLTF,TRBV7-9,TRBJ2-6,NA
CASSPPPTLLANYGYTF,TRBV3-1,TRBJ1-2,NA
CASSQPSYEQYF,TRBV7-8,TRBJ2-7,NA
CASSQVQGDNEQFF,TRBV4-1,TRBJ2-1,NA